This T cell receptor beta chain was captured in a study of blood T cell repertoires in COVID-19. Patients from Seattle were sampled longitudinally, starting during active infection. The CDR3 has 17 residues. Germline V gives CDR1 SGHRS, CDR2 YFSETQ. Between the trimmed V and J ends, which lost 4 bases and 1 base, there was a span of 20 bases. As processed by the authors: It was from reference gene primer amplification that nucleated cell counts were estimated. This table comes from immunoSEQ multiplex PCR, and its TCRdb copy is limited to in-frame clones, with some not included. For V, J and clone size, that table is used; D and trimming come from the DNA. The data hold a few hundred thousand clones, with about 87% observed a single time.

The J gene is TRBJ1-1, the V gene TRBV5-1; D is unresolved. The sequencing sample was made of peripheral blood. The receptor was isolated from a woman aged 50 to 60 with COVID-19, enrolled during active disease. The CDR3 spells CASSPRGGGSQNTEAFF. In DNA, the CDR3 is TGCGCCAGCAGCCCTCGAGGAGGCGGGTCACAGAACACTGAAGCTTTCTTT.